The 19 T cell receptor beta chains below were found in one sample sequenced in a study of blood T cells in healthy people across ages (dated by TCRdb to 2014 to 2015). The receptor library was made with 5' RACE. The instrument was an Illumina HiSeq 2500. The second PCR ran for roughly 7 to 11 cycles and used a J-beta primer mix along with a sample-barcoded 5' primer. TCRdb redid the processing of the public reads, applying fastp at Q25 and MiXCR, and retained in-frame beta chains. All rows with the same CDR3 protein become a single entry with the most common DNA and genes. For this sample there are about 650,000 distinct CDR3 sequences; approximately 52% appear just once. The leading ten clones occupy roughly 14% of the sample. Sequencing was performed on blood. The receptors here all came from a woman older than 75 in good health.

In regard to this clonotype: Because it lacks the conserved phenylalanine or tryptophan at the end, this CDR3 is likely a read error. No DNA is shown, since the ends of the CDR3 on it are uncertain; the CDR3 is the one TCRdb lists. CDR3 loop: CASQQGAGQ. The J gene is TRBJ1-1, the V gene TRBV7-2; the table assigns TRBD1, which was not confirmed against the DNA. CDR1 SGHTA and CDR2 FQGNSA come from the germline V gene. The CDR3 length is 9 residues, termini included.

With respect to this clonotype: This may be a read error, as it is one base from a much larger clone. The V gene is TRBV10-3, the J gene TRBJ1-2; the D is unclear. CDR1 and CDR2 from the germline V gene are ENHRY and SYGVKD. V was trimmed by 8 bases and J by 3 bases, leaving 10 bases between them. This CDR3 comprises 12 residues. The CDR3 region is CAIEGLDYGYTF. Here the CDR3 DNA reads TGTGCCATCGAGGGCTTGGACTATGGCTACACCTTC.

This clonotype was counted once. One end of the junction fails to match germline, which may point to a read error. The chain recombines TRBV20-1 with TRBJ2-1; TRBD2 agrees at 11 bases. The CDR3 is 19 amino acids. CDR1 DFQATT and CDR2 SNEGSKA come from the germline V gene (reference sequence). This CDR3 reads CSARNPRLAGGGDYDEQFF. CDR3 DNA: TGCAGTGCTAGAAACCCAAGGCTAGCGGGGGGTGGGGACTACGATGAGCAGTTCTTC.

In its sample, this clonotype was seen many times. This chain links TRBV6-1 with TRBJ1-2; D gene ambiguous. CDR1 is MNHNS and CDR2 is SASEGT in the germline V gene. V was clipped by 3 bases and J by 0 bases, with 11 bases between them. CDR3 length equals 15 residues. The CDR3 sequence is CASSDLYPANYGYTF. CDR3 nucleotide sequence: TGTGCCAGCAGTGATCTTTACCCCGCTAACTATGGCTACACCTTC.

The sample holds many counts of this clonotype. CDR3 DNA: TGCAGCGTTGCGGGTACAGACTCTGGGGCCAACGTCCTGACTTTC. Translating it yields CSVAGTDSGANVLTF. V gene TRBV29-1 combines with J gene TRBJ2-6; D gene unclear. Germline V gene lookup returns CDR1 SQVTM and CDR2 ANQGSEA. CDR3 length equals 15 residues. V gave up 4 bases and J gave up 0 bases, with 10 bases separating them. The full variable domain, in which reference TRBV29-1 and TRBJ2-6 provide the parts outside the CDR3, is SAVISQKPSRDICQRGTSLTIQCQVDSQVTMMFWYRQQPGQSLTLIATANQGSEATYESGFVIDKFPISRPNLTFSTLTVSNMSPEDSSIYLCSVAGTDSGANVLTFGAGSRLTVL.

About this clonotype: A much larger clone is a single base away; this may be a read error. The V call is TRBV3-1, the J call TRBJ2-5; no definite D call. Per the germline V gene, CDR1 is LGHDT and CDR2 is YNNKEL (reference sequence). The CDR3 has 14 residues. V was cut by 7 bases and J by 11 bases, with 23 bases left in between. The CDR3 loop reads CASTLEGRPYVQYF. The CDR3 DNA is TGTGCCAGCACCCTAGAAGGGCGACCCTACGTGCAGTACTTC.

This clonotype was seen at least ten times. V usage is TRBV28 and J usage is TRBJ2-7; TRBD2 agrees at 7 bases. Trimming at V came to 4 bases and at J to 9 bases, leaving 6 bases not matched to a gene. The CDR3 has 12 residues. Germline V CDR1 and CDR2: MDHEN, SYDVKM. CDR3 DNA sequence: TGTGCCAGCAGTTCCGGGACTATAGTGCAGTACTTC. Translated, it gives CASSSGTIVQYF.

This chain joins TRBV2 and TRBJ2-2; 7 bases line up with TRBD1. V was pared by 5 bases and J by 3 bases, with 9 bases of the junction left unmatched. The CDR3 length is 16 residues. Germline CDR1 reads SNHLY; CDR2 reads FYNNEI. Here the CDR3 DNA reads TGTGCCAGCAGTCCAGACAGGGCGCGGTACACCGGGGAGCTGTTTTTT. It encodes CASSPDRARYTGELFF.

The chain uses TRBV7-3 and TRBJ2-3; D is unresolved. In germline, CDR1 is SGHTA, CDR2 FQGTGA. V was shortened by 8 bases and J by 8 bases, with 17 bases between the two germline ends. This CDR3 is built from 13 residues. CDR3 DNA: TGTGCCAGCCGCTCACCGCCAAAGGGTACGCAGTATTTT. It is translated as CASRSPPKGTQYF.

As to this clonotype: This may be a read error: a much more frequent sequence differs by one nucleotide. J is TRBJ1-2 and V is TRBV5-1, with 7 nucleotides matching TRBD1. The germline V gene encodes CDR1 SGHRS and CDR2 YFSETQ. The CDR3 is 14 residues long. The CDR3 coding sequence is TGCGCCAGCAGCTTGGAGGGGGCAGGCTATGGCCACACCTTC. Residues: CASSLEGAGYGHTF.

This clonotype showed up just a few times. The chain links TRBV20-1 to TRBJ2-1; D remains ambiguous. Germline CDR1 is DFQATT and CDR2 is SNEGSKA (reference sequence). The CDR3 is 13 amino acids. The V end was cut by 2 bases, the J end by 6 bases, with 11 bases between. CDR3 amino acids: CSARNPGLNEQFF. CDR3 in DNA: TGCAGTGCTAGAAACCCGGGTCTCAATGAGCAGTTCTTC.

This chain links TRBV5-1 with TRBJ1-1; D unclear. Germline-derived CDR1 and CDR2 are SGHRS and YFSETQ. V lost 2 bases, J lost 11 bases, and 16 bases lay in between. The CDR3 covers 13 residues. CDR3 DNA: TGCGCCAGCAGCTTAGACCGGGCCCCCGAGGCTTTCTTT. The encoded protein is CASSLDRAPEAFF.

This clonotype was seen at least ten times. The chain employs TRBV2 and TRBJ2-2; the match to TRBD1 covers 7 bases. The length of the CDR3 is 14 residues. Germline V gene sequence: CDR1 SNHLY, CDR2 FYNNEI. The trim removed 7 bases at V and 5 bases at J, leaving 7 bases unmatched. Here the CDR3 reads CASKRTGETGELFF. The CDR3 DNA is TGTGCCAGCAAACGTACAGGGGAGACCGGGGAGCTGTTTTTT.

This clonotype has a count of ten or more. The rearrangement joins TRBV28 to TRBJ2-1; D possibly uses TRBD1 or TRBD2 (5 bases each). Trimming left V 3 bases short and J 10 bases short, with 7 bases between. There are 11 residues in the CDR3. CDR1 MDHEN and CDR2 SYDVKM come from the germline V gene. CDR3 sequence reads: CASSFRDEQFF. In nucleotides, the CDR3 is TGTGCCAGCAGTTTCAGGGACGAGCAGTTCTTC.

This clonotype has ten or more counts. The chain employs TRBV20-1 and TRBJ2-3, with no clear D. Trimming left V 0 bases short and J 6 bases short, with 13 bases between. Germline V gives CDR1 DFQATT, CDR2 SNEGSKA (reference sequence). The CDR3 length is 14 residues. The CDR3 protein is CSAREPRRTDTQYF. CDR3 coding DNA: TGCAGTGCTAGAGAACCCCGCAGGACGGATACGCAGTATTTT.

V usage is TRBV7-3 and J usage is TRBJ2-2, with 12 bases aligning to TRBD2. Unmatched junction bases numbered 6, after V lost 3 bases and J lost 10 bases. Germline V lookup: CDR1 SGHTA, CDR2 FQGTGA. CDR3 size: 15 residues. The CDR3 coding sequence is TGTGCCAGCAGCTTGACTAGCGGGAGCTACGAGGAGCTGTTTTTT. It codes for CASSLTSGSYEELFF.

CDR3 loop: CAISTGQGTTYEQYF. CDR3 DNA: TGTGCCATCAGTACAGGACAGGGAACAACCTACGAGCAGTACTTC. The J gene is TRBJ2-7, the V gene TRBV10-3, with 8 positions matching TRBD1. The ends lost 5 bases at V and 2 bases at J; junction bases unmatched: 8. Germline V CDR1 and CDR2: ENHRY, SYGVKD. The CDR3 sequence is 15 residues long.

In DNA form, the CDR3 reads TGCGCCAGCAGCTTGGAAGGGACAGGAGGCGGGACCCAGTACTTC. Protein sequence: CASSLEGTGGGTQYF. This chain joins TRBV5-1 and TRBJ2-5, with 8 bases that match TRBD1. This CDR3 has 15 residues. Germline V gives CDR1 SGHRS, CDR2 YFSETQ. The trim removed 0 bases at V and 7 bases at J, leaving 8 bases unmatched. The full variable domain, in which reference TRBV5-1 and TRBJ2-5 provide the parts outside the CDR3, is KAGVTQTPRYLIKTRGQQVTLSCSPISGHRSVSWYQQTPGQGLQFLFEYFSETQRNKGNFPGRFSGRQFSNSRSEMNVSTLELGDSALYLCASSLEGTGGGTQYFGPGTRLLVL.

This clonotype has a handful of counts. The chain links TRBV7-8 to TRBJ2-7, with 12 bases fitting TRBD1. CDR3 length: 18 residues. J gave up 1 base and V 1 base, and 8 bases lay outside the gene matches. From germline, CDR1 is SGHVS and CDR2 FQNEAQ. In DNA form, the CDR3 reads TGTGCCAGCAGCTTAGTCCCGGGACAGGGGGCCTCATCCTACGAGCAGTACTTC. Residues: CASSLVPGQGASSYEQYF. Based on the CDR3 plus reference TRBV7-8 and TRBJ2-7, the full variable domain is GAGVSQSPRYKVAKRGQDVALRCDPISGHVSLFWYQQALGQGPEFLTYFQNEAQLDKSGLPSDRFFAERPEGSVSTLKIQRTQQEDSAVYLCASSLVPGQGASSYEQYFGPGTRLTVT.